This T cell receptor beta chain originates from a study of blood T cell repertoires in COVID-19. Whole-study context: Researchers got acute and convalescent COVID-19 samples from the United States, Italy and Spain. Sample material is recorded as cDNA or gDNA derived from T cells, B-cell-depleted T cells, or PBMCs.

Germline CDR1 reads SGHAT; CDR2 reads FQNNGV. There are 12 residues in the CDR3. Deletions cut 4 bases from V and 6 bases from J, with 10 bases between. Seattle participants joined during active infection and were tracked over time. Per the authors' pipeline: Nucleated cell counts were estimated from reference gene primer amplification. Here immunoSEQ multiplex PCR was the method, and the copy in TCRdb shows in-frame clones only, minus some. V, J and clone size derive from that table, while D and trimming were established from the DNA sequence. The sample gives fewer than 300,000 clones, roughly nine tenths of which show up once; roughly 12% is in the top ten.

Sequenced input: peripheral blood. This clonotype was obtained from a woman in her twenties or thirties with COVID-19, enrolled during active disease. The rearrangement joins TRBV11-2 to TRBJ2-7; maybe TRBD2 (6 bases). The DNA of the CDR3 is TGTGCCAGCAGCTCGGGACTCCGCGAGCAGTACTTC. Encoded protein: CASSSGLREQYF.